This T cell receptor beta chain was profiled in a study of cytomegalovirus exposure and HLA in healthy donors. With 60 Vbeta and 13 Jbeta primers, the PCR was carried out. Produced via immunoSEQ multiplex PCR; TCRdb's table is partial and in-frame only. This table holds approximately 130,000 clones, approximately 60% found once. The germline gives CDR1 SGHTA, CDR2 FQGNSA. This CDR3 has 13 amino acids. V was shortened by 3 bases and J by 2 bases, with 8 bases between the two germline ends. The donors, nominally healthy at sampling, likely had unrecorded immune exposures. This chain uses TRBV7-2 with TRBJ2-7; maybe TRBD1 (5 bases). The TCR sequence derives from a middle-aged woman in good health and CMV-seronegative. Sequencing was done on a sample of PBMCs. In DNA form, the CDR3 reads TGTGCCAGCAGCTTCGACAGTCCCTACGAGCAGTACTTC. Its protein is CASSFDSPYEQYF.